These T cell receptor beta chains were read from a single sample in a study of T cells in Graves' hyperthyroidism and ophthalmopathy. TCRdb re-analysed the multiplex PCR reads in MiXCR, keeping a single row per CDR3 protein. The data hold around 690,000 distinct CDR3 sequences, with 15% to 20% observed a single time. The sample was blood. The source is a middle-aged man with Graves' hyperthyroidism. The CDR3 runs from the conserved cysteine through the conserved F or W. The order of the fields is J gene, D gene, V gene, clone size, CDR3 protein, CDR3 DNA. D genes are given only for firm matches. Rows give clone size only sometimes, using once, few, many, or a class for an expanded clone.

TRBJ2-3,TRBD2,TRBV5-1,NA,CASSPASEGGLVAGGPDTQYF,TGCGCCAGCAGCCCAGCTTCCGAAGGGGGGCTTGTAGCGGGAGGGCCGGATACGCAGTATTTT
TRBJ1-4,NA,TRBV7-3,few,CASSLRGWPDEKLFF,TGTGCCAGCAGCTTAAGAGGATGGCCTGATGAAAAACTGTTTTTT
TRBJ1-1,NA,TRBV3-1,many,CATRNPDTEAFF,TGTGCCACTAGGAACCCGGACACTGAAGCTTTCTTT
TRBJ2-7,NA,TRBV7-9,few,CASNLGGYEQYF,TGTGCCAGCAACTTGGGGGGCTACGAGCAGTACTTC
TRBJ2-3,NA,TRBV27,NA,CASSLADARTDTQYF,TGTGCCAGCAGCTTAGCCGATGCACGCACAGATACGCAGTATTTT
TRBJ2-1,TRBD2,TRBV9,NA,CASSGLAGYNEQCF,TGTGCCAGCAGCGGACTAGCGGGGTACAATGAGCAGTGCTTC
TRBJ2-2,TRBD1,TRBV9,few,CASSPLGSGQINTGELFF,TGTGCCAGCAGCCCACTAGGGTCGGGACAGATAAACACCGGGGAGCTGTTTTTT
TRBJ2-1,TRBD2,TRBV28,NA,CASSWTSGDDEQFF,TGTGCCAGCAGCTGGACTAGCGGGGACGATGAGCAGTTCTTC
TRBJ1-6,TRBD1,TRBV12-3/TRBV12-4,many,CASSWTGGAYNSPLHF,TGTGCCAGCAGTTGGACAGGGGGCGCGTATAATTCACCCCTCCACTTT
TRBJ1-6,NA,TRBV30,few,CAWDRIRGDSPLHF,TGTGCCTGGGATCGTATTCGGGGCGATTCACCCCTCCACTTT
TRBJ2-1,NA,TRBV3-1,few,CASSQTPFWRHNEQFF,TGTGCCAGCAGCCAAACGCCCTTTTGGCGGCACAATGAGCAGTTCTTC
TRBJ1-5,NA,TRBV29-1,NA,CSVDQGGDQPQHF,TGCAGCGTAGACCAGGGAGGAGATCAGCCCCAGCATTTT
TRBJ2-1,TRBD1,TRBV20-1,many,CSANRDRGRGGDNEQFF,TGCAGTGCTAACCGGGACAGGGGGCGTGGAGGGGACAATGAGCAGTTCTTC
TRBJ1-5,NA,TRBV20-1,few,CSARGHYSNQPQHF,TGCAGTGCTAGGGGACATTATAGCAATCAGCCCCAGCATTTT
TRBJ2-5,NA,TRBV7-9,many,CASSLNRGLETQYF,TGTGCCAGCAGCTTAAATAGGGGGTTGGAGACCCAGTACTTC
TRBJ2-3,NA,TRBV6-1,few,CASKRGYSDTQYF,TGTGCCAGCAAGAGGGGTTATTCAGATACGCAGTATTTT
TRBJ2-3,NA,TRBV27,few,CASSLSWVALHTDTQYF,TGTGCCAGCAGTTTATCGTGGGTAGCGCTCCACACAGATACGCAGTATTTT
TRBJ2-6,NA,TRBV4-3,few,CASSQGRHTGSGANVLTF,TGCGCCAGCAGCCAAGGCCGACATACAGGGTCTGGGGCCAACGTCCTGACTTTC
TRBJ2-4,NA,TRBV7-9,few,CASGTIAKNIQYF,TGTGCCAGTGGGACAATAGCCAAAAACATTCAGTACTTC
TRBJ1-3,TRBD1,TRBV7-2,many,CASSLEGTGLYTIYF,TGTGCCAGCAGCTTAGAAGGGACAGGGCTTTACACCATATATTTT
TRBJ2-2,NA,TRBV27,many,CASSLSFLNTGELFF,TGTGCCAGCAGTTTATCATTCCTCAACACCGGGGAGCTGTTTTTT
TRBJ2-1,NA,TRBV24-1,NA,CATSDFGREQFF,TGTGCCACCAGTGATTTCGGCAGAGAGCAGTTCTTC
TRBJ2-4,NA,TRBV7-2,many,CASSLNRESIQYF,TGTGCCAGCAGCTTAAACAGGGAAAGCATTCAGTACTTC
TRBJ1-1,NA,TRBV6-1,many,CASSWRSGTEAFF,TGTGCCAGCAGTTGGAGAAGCGGCACTGAAGCTTTCTTT
TRBJ2-1,NA,TRBV7-9,NA,CASSPTSLGEQFF,TGTGCCAGCAGCCCGACTAGTTTGGGTGAGCAGTTCTTC
TRBJ2-2,NA,TRBV12-3/TRBV12-4,many,CASSLRQGELFF,TGTGCCAGCAGTTTAAGACAGGGGGAGCTGTTTTTT
TRBJ2-5,TRBD1,TRBV7-2,many,CASSLRGPDREKTQYF,TGTGCCAGCAGCTTAAGGGGTCCGGACAGGGAAAAGACCCAGTACTTC
TRBJ1-2,TRBD1,TRBV29-1,few,CSVEVTGGCNYGYTF,TGCAGCGTTGAAGTCACAGGGGGTTGTAACTATGGCTACACCTTC
TRBJ1-5,TRBD1,TRBV28,few,CASSFSITGTGGPQPQHF,TGTGCCAGCAGTTTCTCGATTACCGGGACAGGGGGTCCTCAGCCCCAGCATTTT
TRBJ2-3,NA,TRBV27,many,CASSSGQGITDTQYF,TGTGCCAGCAGTTCTGGCCAGGGGATCACAGATACGCAGTATTTT
TRBJ2-7,NA,TRBV10-3,few,CAIEEDGSSYEQYF,TGTGCCATCGAGGAGGACGGGAGCTCCTACGAGCAGTACTTC